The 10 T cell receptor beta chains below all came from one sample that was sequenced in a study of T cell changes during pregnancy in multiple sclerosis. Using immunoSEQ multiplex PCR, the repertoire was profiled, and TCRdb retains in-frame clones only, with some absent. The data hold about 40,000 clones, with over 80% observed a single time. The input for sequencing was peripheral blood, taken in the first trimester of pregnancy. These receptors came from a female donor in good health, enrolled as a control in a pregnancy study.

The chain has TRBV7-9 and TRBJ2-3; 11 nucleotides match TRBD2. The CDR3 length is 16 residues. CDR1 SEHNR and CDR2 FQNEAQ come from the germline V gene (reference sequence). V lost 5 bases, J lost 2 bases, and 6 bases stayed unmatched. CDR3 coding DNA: TGTGCCAGCAGCCTTAGCGGGGGGGCCTTCACAGATACGCAGTATTTT. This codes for CASSLSGGAFTDTQYF.

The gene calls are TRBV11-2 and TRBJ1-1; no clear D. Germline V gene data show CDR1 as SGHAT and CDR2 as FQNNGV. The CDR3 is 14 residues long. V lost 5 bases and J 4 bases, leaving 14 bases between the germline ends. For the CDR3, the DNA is TGTGCCAGCAGCCAAGCCCGAGGGAGCACTGAAGCTTTCTTT. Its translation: CASSQARGSTEAFF. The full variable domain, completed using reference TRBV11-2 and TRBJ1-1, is EAGVAQSPRYKIIEKRQSVAFWCNPISGHATLYWYQQILGQGPKLLIQFQNNGVVDDSQLPKDRFSAERLKGVDSTLKIQPAKLEDSAVYLCASSQARGSTEAFFGQGTRLTVV.

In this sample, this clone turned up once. The CDR3 bases are TGTGCCAGCAGCCACGCTTTAGCGGGAGGGGCCACAGATACGCAGTATTTT. Translation: CASSHALAGGATDTQYF. The chain employs TRBV7-9 and TRBJ2-3, with 11 bases matching TRBD2. Per the germline V gene, CDR1 is SEHNR and CDR2 is FQNEAQ (reference sequence). V was clipped by 5 bases and J by 2 bases; unmatched bases: 9. This CDR3 spans 17 amino acids.

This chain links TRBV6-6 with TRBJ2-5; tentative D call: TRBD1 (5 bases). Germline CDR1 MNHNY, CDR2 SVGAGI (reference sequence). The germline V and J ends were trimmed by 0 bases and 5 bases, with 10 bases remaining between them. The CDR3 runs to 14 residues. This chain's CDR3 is CASSYSSRVETQYF. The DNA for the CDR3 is TGTGCCAGCAGTTACTCGAGCAGGGTGGAGACCCAGTACTTC.

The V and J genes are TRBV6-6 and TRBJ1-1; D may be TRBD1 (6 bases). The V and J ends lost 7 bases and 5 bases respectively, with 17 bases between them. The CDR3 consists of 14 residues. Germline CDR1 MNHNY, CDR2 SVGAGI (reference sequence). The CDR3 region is CASNSDRLETEAFF. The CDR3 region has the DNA TGTGCCAGCAATAGTGACAGGCTGGAGACTGAAGCTTTCTTT.

The DNA for the CDR3 is TGTGCCAGCAGCCAACTGACAGGGGGCGAATCACCCCTCCACTTT. Translated: CASSQLTGGESPLHF. The V call is TRBV5-5, the J call TRBJ1-6; 10 bases map to TRBD1. V trimming: 4 bases; J trimming: 10 bases; junction bases outside the gene matches: 8. Germline CDR1 and CDR2: SGHKS and YYEKEE (reference sequence). There are 15 residues in the CDR3.

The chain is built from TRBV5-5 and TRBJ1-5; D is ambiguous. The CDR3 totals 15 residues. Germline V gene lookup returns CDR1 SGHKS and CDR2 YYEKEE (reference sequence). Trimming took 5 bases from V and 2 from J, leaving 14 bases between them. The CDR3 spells CASSHRGEGNQPQHF. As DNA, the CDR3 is TGTGCCAGCAGTCACCGAGGCGAGGGCAATCAGCCCCAGCATTTT.

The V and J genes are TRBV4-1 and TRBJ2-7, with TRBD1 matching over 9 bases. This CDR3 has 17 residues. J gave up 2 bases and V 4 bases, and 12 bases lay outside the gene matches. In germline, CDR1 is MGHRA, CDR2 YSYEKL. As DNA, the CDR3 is TGCGCCAGCAGCCCCCAAGCTGGGACAGGGAACACCTACGAGCAGTACTTC. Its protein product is CASSPQAGTGNTYEQYF.

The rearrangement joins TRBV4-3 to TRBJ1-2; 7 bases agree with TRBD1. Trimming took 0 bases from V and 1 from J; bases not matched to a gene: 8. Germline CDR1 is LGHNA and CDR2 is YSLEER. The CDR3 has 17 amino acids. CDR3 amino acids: CASSQDNRGGFNYGYTF. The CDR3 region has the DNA TGCGCCAGCAGCCAAGATAACAGGGGAGGTTTTAACTATGGCTACACCTTC.

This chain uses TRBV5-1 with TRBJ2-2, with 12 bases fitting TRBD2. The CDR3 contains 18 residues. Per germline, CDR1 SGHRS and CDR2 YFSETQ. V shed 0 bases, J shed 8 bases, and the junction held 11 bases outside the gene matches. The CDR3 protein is CASSLGRGLAGRPGELFF. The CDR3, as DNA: TGCGCCAGCAGCTTGGGAAGGGGACTAGCGGGCCGTCCAGGGGAGCTGTTTTTT.